This T cell receptor beta chain is from a study of T cell responses to AZD1222 COVID-19 vaccine. Findings and limits, study-wide: Baseline antibody screening turned up just a handful of seropositive AZD1222 recipients.

A single count supports this clone. No antigen is known for it. The CDR3 totals 14 residues. V shed 5 bases and J 6 bases; nucleotides not matched to a gene: 5. The germline V gene has CDR1 WNHNN and CDR2 SYGVQD (reference sequence). Sequencing used immunoSEQ multiplex PCR; TCRdb keeps in-frame clones, though not all of them. The sample shows about 56,000 clones, about 80% of them seen only once. The chain uses TRBV10-1 and TRBJ2-3, with 10 nucleotides matching TRBD2. The source was peripheral blood, collected 28 days after the second AZD1222 dose. The TCR sequence derives from an adult who received the AZD1222 COVID-19 vaccine. Here the CDR3 reads CASSPGLASDTQYF. CDR3 DNA: TGCGCCAGCAGTCCGGGACTAGCGAGTGATACGCAGTATTTT.